This TCR beta chain is drawn from a study of Tregs in tolerant kidney transplant recipients. Study conclusions and caveats: Expanding Tregs on activated donor B cells appeared to best identify donor-specific TCRbeta clones.

In regard to this clone: Its specificity is unknown.

The CDR3 has 15 amino acids. Germline V gives CDR1 MNHNY, CDR2 SVGAGI (reference sequence). V was cut by 8 bases and J by 5 bases, with 19 bases left in between. Unstimulated regulatory T cells (CD4+CD25+CD127-), CD4+CD25- non-regulatory cells, CD4 and CD8 cells were FACS-sorted from thawed PBMCs. Produced via immunoSEQ multiplex PCR; TCRdb's table is partial and in-frame only. The sample holds tens of thousands of clones, about four fifths seen once. Sequences were obtained from CD4+ T cells from blood. The source is a human donor in good health. V usage is TRBV6-6 and J usage is TRBJ1-5, with unresolved D. The CDR3 DNA reads TGTGCCAGCGGCCCTTTATTTCTCGAGGATCAGCCCCAGCATTTT. Its translation: CASGPLFLEDQPQHF.